The 22 T cell receptor beta chains in this list originate from one sample, sequenced in a study of T-cell memory formation after mild COVID-19. TCRdb processed the 5' RACE reads anew with MiXCR; each CDR3 protein has one entry. The table shows 500,000 to 650,000 distinct CDR3 sequences, with about 20% occurring only once. Specimen: PBMCs or a T cell subset sorted from them (not recorded which). The origin of the receptors is an adult woman who had mild COVID-19 (a few samples of this study predate the infection). Cell type and time point are not known.

This clonotype was observed at least ten times. The chain is built from TRBV4-3 and TRBJ2-5; either TRBD1 or TRBD2 may fit D (5 bases each). Between the trimmed V and J ends, which lost 2 bases and 4 bases, there was a span of 29 bases. CDR1 and CDR2 from the germline V gene are LGHNA and YSLEER. This CDR3 spans 20 amino acids. The DNA for the CDR3 is TGCGCCAGCAGCCAATCGAAAAGAGGGGCAATAGGACGGTTCGGAGAGACCCAGTACTTC. Encoded protein: CASSQSKRGAIGRFGETQYF.

This clonotype showed up just a few times. The chain has TRBV6-2 or TRBV6-3 and TRBJ1-1; D perhaps matches TRBD1 (5 bases). CDR3 length equals 12 residues. Germline assignment: CDR1 MNHEY and CDR2 SVGEGT. The V gene lost 5 bases and the J gene lost 5 bases, with 9 bases spanning the gap. The CDR3 DNA sequence: TGTGCCAGCAGTCCAGGGTTAACTGAAGCTTTCTTT. It translates to CASSPGLTEAFF.

This rearrangement joins TRBV20-1 to TRBJ2-1; 8 bases map to TRBD1. The J segment lost 10 bases and the V segment lost 3 bases, leaving 17 bases of the junction unmatched. The CDR3 loop spans 16 amino acids. The germline V gene has CDR1 DFQATT and CDR2 SNEGSKA (reference sequence). Written as DNA, the CDR3 is TGCAGTGCTAGCGAACCACCGGGACAGGTGTTGGGCGAGCAGTTCTTC. Its translation is CSASEPPGQVLGEQFF.

This chain connects TRBV29-1 to TRBJ2-7; weak D call: TRBD1 (5 bases). V lost 4 bases and J 2 bases, leaving 18 bases between the germline ends. Germline-derived CDR1 and CDR2 are SQVTM and ANQGSEA. This CDR3 contains 15 residues. DNA for the CDR3: TGCAGCGTTGGGTCAGCAGGGAAGTCCCCCTACGAGCAGTACTTC. Protein product: CSVGSAGKSPYEQYF.

The chain has TRBV19 and TRBJ2-1; TRBD1 matches 8 bases. Per the germline V gene, CDR1 is LNHDA and CDR2 is SQIVND (reference sequence). This CDR3 region has 15 residues. Trimming removed 5 bases from V and 8 bases from J; junction bases left unmatched: 11. The CDR3 reads CASSPDRGRVDEQFF. The CDR3 coding sequence is TGTGCCAGTAGTCCCGACAGGGGCCGGGTCGATGAGCAGTTCTTC.

The J gene is TRBJ1-1, the V gene TRBV9, with a possible D match to TRBD1 (5 bases). The length of the CDR3 is 14 residues. Per the germline V gene, CDR1 is SGDLS and CDR2 is YYNGEE. V was cut by 4 bases and J by 4 bases, with 14 bases left in between. As DNA, the CDR3 is TGTGCCAGCAGCCTACACCAGGGAGGCACTGAAGCTTTCTTT. This translates into CASSLHQGGTEAFF.

The V gene is TRBV7-2, the J gene TRBJ1-1, with 8 bases that match TRBD1. CDR3 length equals 15 residues. Germline V gene data show CDR1 as SGHTA and CDR2 as FQGNSA. Trimming at V came to 6 bases and at J to 5 bases, leaving 11 bases not matched to a gene. CDR3 residues: CASRSTRTGITEAFF. The CDR3 DNA reads TGTGCCAGCAGATCAACCCGGACAGGGATTACTGAAGCTTTCTTT.

This clonotype occurred a few times. The chain uses TRBV2 and TRBJ2-7, with D unresolved. The germline CDR1 and CDR2 sequences are SNHLY and FYNNEI. This CDR3 is 13 amino acids long. Trimming left V 0 bases short and J 3 bases short, with 6 bases between. Written as DNA, the CDR3 is TGTGCCAGCAGTGAAGCTAGTAGCTACGAGCAGTACTTC. Its protein product is CASSEASSYEQYF.

This clonotype was counted between two and nine times. This rearrangement joins TRBV12-3 or TRBV12-4 to TRBJ1-4; D is perhaps TRBD1 (5 bases). V shed 3 bases and J shed 8 bases, with 13 bases lying between them. CDR3 length equals 14 residues. CDR3 sequence (DNA): TGTGCCAGCAGTTTCTGGGACGCCACGGAAAAACTGTTTTTT. Translated, it gives CASSFWDATEKLFF.

As for this clonotype: It may be a read error: a sequence one base away is much more abundant. The chain uses TRBV7-2 and TRBJ2-3; 8 bases match TRBD2. V was pared by 6 bases and J by 1 base, with 3 bases of the junction left unmatched. The CDR3 runs 14 residues. Germline-derived CDR1 and CDR2 are SGHTA and FQGNSA. The CDR3 DNA reads TGTGCCAGCAGGTTCGGGGGGGGCACAGATACGCAGTATTTT. Protein sequence: CASRFGGGTDTQYF.

This chain uses TRBV30 with TRBJ1-1; D is ambiguous. This CDR3 has 12 amino acids. The V gene's germline CDR1 is GTSNPN and CDR2 SVGIG (reference sequence). The V end lost 0 bases, the J end lost 1 base, and 3 bases lay between the germline ends. In DNA, the CDR3 is TGTGCCTGGAGTGTGGGGAACACTGAAGCTTTCTTT. This sequence encodes CAWSVGNTEAFF.

This clonotype was counted a few times. The chain is built from TRBV18 and TRBJ1-2; 7 positions agree with TRBD1. The length of the CDR3 is 13 residues. Trimming at V came to 4 bases and at J to 7 bases, leaving 6 bases not matched to a gene. Germline CDR1 KGHSH, CDR2 LQKENI. CDR3 bases: TGTGCCAGCTCACTCGGGGACAGAACTGGCTACACCTTC. The encoded protein is CASSLGDRTGYTF.

The rearrangement links TRBV29-1 to TRBJ1-6; D is ambiguous. V dropped 5 bases and J dropped 7 bases, with 12 bases sitting between them. Per germline, CDR1 SQVTM and CDR2 ANQGSEA. This CDR3 has 13 amino acids. CDR3 coding DNA: TGCAGCGTTAGTGTGGCAGAGAATTCACCCCTCCACTTT. Translated, it gives CSVSVAENSPLHF.

The rearrangement joins TRBV4-1 to TRBJ1-1; D is ambiguous. V was shortened by 0 bases and J by 7 bases, with 18 bases between the two germline ends. From germline, CDR1 is MGHRA and CDR2 YSYEKL. CDR3 length: 16 amino acids. The CDR3 DNA reads TGCGCCAGCAGCCAAGATCAAGTTGCGGTACACGGTGAAGCTTTCTTT. It is translated as CASSQDQVAVHGEAFF.

The chain employs TRBV19 and TRBJ1-1; the D is unclear. The CDR3 covers 11 residues. The germline V and J ends were trimmed by 9 bases and 4 bases, with 9 bases remaining between them. Germline-derived CDR1 and CDR2 are LNHDA and SQIVND (reference sequence). CDR3 in amino acids: CASNRGTEAFF. The CDR3, as DNA: TGTGCCAGCAACCGAGGCACTGAAGCTTTCTTT. The whole variable domain, filled in from reference TRBV19 and TRBJ1-1, reads DGGITQSPKYLFRKEGQNVTLSCEQNLNHDAMYWYRQDPGQGLRLIYYSQIVNDFQKGDIAEGYSVSREKKESFPLTVTSAQKNPTAFYLCASNRGTEAFFGQGTRLTVV.

This clonotype was counted between two and nine times. The CDR3 sequence is CASRTSGRQETQYF. CDR3 DNA sequence: TGTGCCAGCCGGACTAGCGGGCGGCAAGAGACCCAGTACTTC. The chain joins TRBV6-2 or TRBV6-3 to TRBJ2-5, with TRBD2 identical over 11 bases. Germline CDR1 and CDR2: MNHEY and SVGEGT. After removal of 8 bases from V and 2 bases from J, the junction contained 4 bases not matched to a gene. The CDR3 is 14 amino acids.

The chain employs TRBV27 and TRBJ2-5; 10 positions match TRBD2. CDR3 length equals 13 residues. J gave up 3 bases and V 7 bases, and 2 bases lay outside the gene matches. In germline, CDR1 is MNHEY, CDR2 SMNVEV (reference sequence). The CDR3 region is CASNTSGKETQYF. CDR3 DNA: TGTGCCAGCAATACTAGCGGGAAAGAGACCCAGTACTTC.

V is TRBV2 and J is TRBJ2-7; perhaps D is TRBD1 or TRBD2 (6 bases each). Germline lookup yields CDR1 SNHLY and CDR2 FYNNEI. The germline V and J ends were trimmed by 2 bases and 3 bases, with 8 bases remaining between them. The CDR3 covers 13 residues. The CDR3 sequence: CASSERGLYEQYF. The CDR3 coding sequence is TGTGCCAGCAGTGAACGGGGGCTCTACGAGCAGTACTTC.

The V call is TRBV7-3, the J call TRBJ2-3; tentative D call: TRBD2 (5 bases). This CDR3 spans 17 amino acids. The ends were cut back, 0 bases at V and 3 bases at J, with 16 bases in the middle. Germline-derived CDR1 and CDR2 are SGHTA and FQGTGA. CDR3 DNA sequence: TGTGCCAGCAGCTTAACGGGTCCGCGGGCCGGTACAGATACGCAGTATTTT. Protein: CASSLTGPRAGTDTQYF.

This clonotype occurred many times. The V gene is TRBV6-5, the J gene TRBJ1-6; D is unresolved. The germline V gene encodes CDR1 MNHEY and CDR2 SVGAGI. The CDR3 is 12 residues long. With 7 bases removed from V and 0 bases from J, the gap between germline ends came to 1 base. CDR3 bases: TGTGCCAGCAACTCCTATAATTCACCCCTCCACTTT. Protein: CASNSYNSPLHF.

The V and J genes are TRBV6-5 and TRBJ1-5, with 10 positions matching TRBD1. Germline assignment: CDR1 MNHEY and CDR2 SVGAGI. Trimming took 6 bases from V and 3 from J; bases not matched to a gene: 5. The CDR3 loop spans 15 amino acids. CDR3 region: CASREDRGDNQPQHF. The CDR3, as DNA: TGTGCCAGCAGAGAGGACAGGGGGGACAATCAGCCCCAGCATTTT.

The chain combines TRBV5-1 with TRBJ1-5; D is perhaps TRBD1 (6 bases). The V gene's germline CDR1 is SGHRS and CDR2 YFSETQ. V lost 0 bases and J lost 1, with 14 bases in between. CDR3 length: 17 amino acids. The CDR3 DNA sequence: TGCGCCAGCAGCTTGGGAGACGGGGGGGCAAGCAATCAGCCCCAGCATTTT. It encodes CASSLGDGGASNQPQHF.